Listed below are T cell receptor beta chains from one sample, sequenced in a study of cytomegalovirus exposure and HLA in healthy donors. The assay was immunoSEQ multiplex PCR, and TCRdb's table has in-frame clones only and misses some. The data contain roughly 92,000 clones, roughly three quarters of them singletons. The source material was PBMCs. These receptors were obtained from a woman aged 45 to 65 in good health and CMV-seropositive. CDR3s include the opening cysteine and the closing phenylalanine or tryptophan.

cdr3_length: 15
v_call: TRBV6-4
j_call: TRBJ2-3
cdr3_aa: CASSDQAGSTDTQYF

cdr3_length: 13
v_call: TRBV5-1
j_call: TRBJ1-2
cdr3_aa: CASSTGTSYGYTF

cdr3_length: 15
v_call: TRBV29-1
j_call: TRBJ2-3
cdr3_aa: CSVDLLAGGTDTQYF

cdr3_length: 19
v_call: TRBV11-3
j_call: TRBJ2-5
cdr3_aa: CASSSRTLRDRPYQETQYF

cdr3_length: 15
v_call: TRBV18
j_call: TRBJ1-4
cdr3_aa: CASSPRAATNEKLFF

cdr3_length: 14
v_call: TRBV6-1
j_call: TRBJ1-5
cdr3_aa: CASRGARVDQPQHF

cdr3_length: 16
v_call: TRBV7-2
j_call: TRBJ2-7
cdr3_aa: CASSLRQGSSGHEQYF

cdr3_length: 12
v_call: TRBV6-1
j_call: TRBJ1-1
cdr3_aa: CASSPTGGEAFF

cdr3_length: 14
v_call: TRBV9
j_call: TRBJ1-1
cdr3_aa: CASSVTGGMAEAFF

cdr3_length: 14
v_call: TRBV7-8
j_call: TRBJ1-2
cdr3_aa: CASSLGHLNYGYTF

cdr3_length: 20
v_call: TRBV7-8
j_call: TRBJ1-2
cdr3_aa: CASSLGYWQGVYDRAYGYTF

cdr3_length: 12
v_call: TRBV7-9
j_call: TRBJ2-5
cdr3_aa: CASSLRVETQYF

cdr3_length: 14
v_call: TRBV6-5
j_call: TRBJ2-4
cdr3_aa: CASSQGLNLDIQYF

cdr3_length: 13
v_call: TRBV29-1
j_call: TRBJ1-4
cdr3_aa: CSALTGVNEKLFF

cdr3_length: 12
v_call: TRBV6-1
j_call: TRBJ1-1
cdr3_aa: CASSSQITEAFF

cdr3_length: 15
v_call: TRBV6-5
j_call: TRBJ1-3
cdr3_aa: CASSIGTVAGNTIYF

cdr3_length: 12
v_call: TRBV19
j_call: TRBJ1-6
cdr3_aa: CASSMAVSPLHF

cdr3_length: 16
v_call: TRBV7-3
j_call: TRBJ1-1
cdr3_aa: CASSLTIGGRNTEAFF

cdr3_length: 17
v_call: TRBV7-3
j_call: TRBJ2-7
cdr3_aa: CASSLSGGRSPTGEQYF

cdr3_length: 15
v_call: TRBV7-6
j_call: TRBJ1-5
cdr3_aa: CASSLAHAGGQPQHF

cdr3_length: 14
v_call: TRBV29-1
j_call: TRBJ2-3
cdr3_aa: CSVAAWGGTDTQYF

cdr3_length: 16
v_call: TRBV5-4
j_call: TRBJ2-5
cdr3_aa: CASSPDRVWYQETQYF

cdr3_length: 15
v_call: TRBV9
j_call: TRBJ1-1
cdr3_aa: CASSPHLRENTEAFF

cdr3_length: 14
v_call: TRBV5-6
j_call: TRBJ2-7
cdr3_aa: CASSAGLAVYEQYF

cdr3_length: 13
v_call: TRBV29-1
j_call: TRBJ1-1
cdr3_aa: CSVARGRDTEAFF

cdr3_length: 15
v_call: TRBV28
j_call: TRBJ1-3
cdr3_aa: CASSPGGGSGNTIYF

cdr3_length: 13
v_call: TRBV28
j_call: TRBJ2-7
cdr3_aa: CATYGGASYEQYF

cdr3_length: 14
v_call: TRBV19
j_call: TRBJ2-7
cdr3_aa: CASSYTHPDYEQYF

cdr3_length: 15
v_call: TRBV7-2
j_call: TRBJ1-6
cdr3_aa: CASSTGGQVNSPLHF

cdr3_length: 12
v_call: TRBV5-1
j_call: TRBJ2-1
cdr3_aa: CASRDRHDEQFF

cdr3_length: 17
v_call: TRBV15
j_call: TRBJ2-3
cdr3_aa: CATSQRTSGRSADTQYF

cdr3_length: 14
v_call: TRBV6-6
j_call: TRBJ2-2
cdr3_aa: CASSYSWEAGELFF

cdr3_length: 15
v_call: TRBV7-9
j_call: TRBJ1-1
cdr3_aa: CASSPRDSRRTEAFF

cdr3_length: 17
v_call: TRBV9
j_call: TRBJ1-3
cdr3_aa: CASSVSGTPRSGNTIYF

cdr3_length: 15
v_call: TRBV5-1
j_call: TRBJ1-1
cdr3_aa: CASSRIPIQGAATFF

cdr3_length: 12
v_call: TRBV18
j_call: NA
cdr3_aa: CASSVTDYEQYF

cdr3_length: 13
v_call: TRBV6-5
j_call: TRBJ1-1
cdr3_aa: CASSSVRQSEAFF

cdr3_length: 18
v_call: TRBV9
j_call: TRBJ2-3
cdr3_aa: CASSPQWAQTSATDTQYF

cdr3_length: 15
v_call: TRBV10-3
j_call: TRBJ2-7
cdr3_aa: CAIRAGGQSSYEQYF

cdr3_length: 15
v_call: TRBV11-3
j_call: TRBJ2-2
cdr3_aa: CASSSRLGNTGELFF

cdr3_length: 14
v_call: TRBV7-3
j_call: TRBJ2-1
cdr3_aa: CASSSPGSYNEQFF

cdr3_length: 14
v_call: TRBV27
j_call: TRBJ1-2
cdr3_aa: CASSALTGGYGYTF

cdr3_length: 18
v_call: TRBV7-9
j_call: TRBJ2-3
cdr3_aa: CSSSFWRLAGAGTDTQYF

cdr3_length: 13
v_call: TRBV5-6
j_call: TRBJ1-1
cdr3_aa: CASSLARGAEAFF

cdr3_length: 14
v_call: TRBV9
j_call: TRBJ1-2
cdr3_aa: CASSAGGQAYGYTF

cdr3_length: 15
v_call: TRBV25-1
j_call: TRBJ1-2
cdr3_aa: CASSEWGGYPYGYTF

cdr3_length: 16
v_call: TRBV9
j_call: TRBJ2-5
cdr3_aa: CASSVGAGGRQETQYF

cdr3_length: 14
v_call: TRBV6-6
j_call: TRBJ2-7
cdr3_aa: CASWGEGAKDEQYF

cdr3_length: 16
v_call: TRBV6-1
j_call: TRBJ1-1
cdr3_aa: CASSGRAPTMNTEAFF

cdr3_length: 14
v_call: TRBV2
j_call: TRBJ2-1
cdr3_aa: CASREGYGGNEQFF

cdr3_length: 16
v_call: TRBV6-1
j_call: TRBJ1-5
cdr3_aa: CASSEVAGQGNQPQHF

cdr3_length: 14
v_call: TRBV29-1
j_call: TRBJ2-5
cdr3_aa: CSVGFPPQGETQYF

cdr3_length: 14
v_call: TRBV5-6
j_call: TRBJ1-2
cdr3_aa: CASSLAGGVYGYTF

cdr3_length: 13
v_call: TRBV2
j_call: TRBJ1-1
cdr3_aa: CASSGQMNTEAFF

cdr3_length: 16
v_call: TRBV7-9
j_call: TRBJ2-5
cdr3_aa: CASSALRDVNQETQYF

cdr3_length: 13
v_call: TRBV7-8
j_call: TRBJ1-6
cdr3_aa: CASSSRGPLGLHF

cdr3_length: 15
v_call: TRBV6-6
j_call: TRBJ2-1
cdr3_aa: CASSYYGGGSSEQFF

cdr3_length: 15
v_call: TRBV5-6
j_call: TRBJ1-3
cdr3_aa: CASSSQALSGNTIYF

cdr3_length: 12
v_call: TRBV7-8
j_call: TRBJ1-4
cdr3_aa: CASSLYGEKLFF

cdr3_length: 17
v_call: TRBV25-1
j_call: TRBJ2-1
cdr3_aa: CASSEEGRTSGNNEQFF